The 9 T cell receptor beta chains below all came from one sample that was sequenced in a study of T cell changes during pregnancy in multiple sclerosis. Assay: immunoSEQ multiplex PCR; the TCRdb copy retains only in-frame clones and omits some. The sample has more than 30,000 clones, under 95% seen once. The source material was CD4+ T cells from peripheral blood mononuclear cells, sampled in the third trimester of pregnancy. These receptors came from a female donor in good health, enrolled as a control in a pregnancy study.

The rearrangement joins TRBV10-1 to TRBJ2-3; 10 nucleotides line up with TRBD2. V trimming: 7 bases; J trimming: 3 bases; junction bases outside the gene matches: 10. This CDR3 comprises 16 residues. Germline-derived CDR1 and CDR2 are WNHNN and SYGVQD (reference sequence). The CDR3 DNA sequence: TGCGCCAGCATTAGCGGGGGGCCAGGTTCAACAGATACGCAGTATTTT. Translation gives CASISGGPGSTDTQYF.

This sequence joins TRBV5-4 and TRBJ2-3, with 15 bases that match TRBD2. The germline V gene encodes CDR1 SGHNT and CDR2 YYREEE (reference sequence). V gave up 3 bases and J gave up 0 bases; unmatched junction bases: 5. The CDR3 sequence is 18 residues long. The CDR3 bases are TGTGCCAGCAGCTCCGGGACTAGCGGGGGGTTTAGCACAGATACGCAGTATTTT. Protein product: CASSSGTSGGFSTDTQYF.

The V call is TRBV5-1, the J call TRBJ2-7; 11 bases align to TRBD1. CDR1 SGHRS and CDR2 YFSETQ come from the germline V gene. The V and J ends lost 0 bases and 2 bases, in that order; junction bases with no gene match: 4. This CDR3 comprises 16 residues. In DNA, the CDR3 is TGCGCCAGCAGCTTGGTCCCGGGACAGGGGGCCTACGAGCAGTACTTC. Protein product: CASSLVPGQGAYEQYF.

CDR3 residues: CATSRESGTAVYNEQFF. CDR3 nucleotide sequence: TGTGCCACCAGCAGGGAATCCGGGACAGCCGTTTACAATGAGCAGTTCTTC. V gene TRBV15 combines with J gene TRBJ2-1, with TRBD1 identical over 7 bases. J was trimmed by 4 bases and V by 3 bases; bases with no gene match: 12. Germline lookup yields CDR1 LNHNV and CDR2 YYDKDF (reference sequence). The CDR3 runs to 17 residues.

V usage is TRBV6-1 and J usage is TRBJ2-7; TRBD1 aligns across 8 bases. The CDR3 extends over 15 amino acids. CDR1 MNHNS and CDR2 SASEGT come from the germline V gene. With 5 bases clipped from V and 6 bases from J, the junction kept 12 bases outside the gene matches. CDR3 in amino acids: CASSFGQGSKGEQYF. DNA for the CDR3: TGTGCCAGCAGTTTCGGACAGGGAAGTAAAGGCGAGCAGTACTTC.

Here the CDR3 reads CASRQTGRGNTIYF. In DNA, the CDR3 is TGCGCCAGCAGGCAAACAGGGCGCGGAAACACCATATATTTT. The chain combines TRBV5-1 with TRBJ1-3; weak D call: TRBD1 (6 bases). V gave up 5 bases and J gave up 4 bases, with 13 bases separating them. Germline CDR1 reads SGHRS; CDR2 reads YFSETQ. This CDR3 has 14 amino acids.

The V call is TRBV30, the J call TRBJ2-1, with TRBD2 identical over 16 bases. Per germline, CDR1 GTSNPN and CDR2 SVGIG (reference sequence). The CDR3 covers 16 residues. The V segment lost 1 base and the J segment 6 bases; nucleotides outside the gene matches: 3. CDR3 nucleotides: TGTGCCTGGAGTGCGGGACTAGCGGGGGGGCTCAATGAGCAGTTCTTC. Its translation is CAWSAGLAGGLNEQFF. The full variable domain, its missing parts supplied by reference TRBV30 and TRBJ2-1, is SQTIHQWPATLVQPVGSPLSLECTVEGTSNPNLYWYRQAAGRGLQLLFYSVGIGQISSEVPQNLSASRPQDRQFILSSKKLLLSDSGFYLCAWSAGLAGGLNEQFFGPGTRLTVL.

This chain connects TRBV15 to TRBJ2-3; possibly TRBD2 for D (5 bases). V was pared by 5 bases and J by 8 bases, with 14 bases between. Germline V CDR1 and CDR2: LNHNV, YYDKDF (reference sequence). This CDR3 is 13 amino acids long. The CDR3 region has the DNA TGTGCCACCAGCGCACTAGGAGCTCCTACGCAGTATTTT. It yields the protein CATSALGAPTQYF.

The chain employs TRBV25-1 and TRBJ1-1, with D perhaps TRBD1 (6 bases). V shed 8 bases and J shed 5 bases, with 9 bases lying between them. The CDR3 runs 11 residues. Germline CDR1 and CDR2: MGHDK and SYGVNS. CDR3 sequence: CASAQGTEAFF. The DNA for the CDR3 is TGTGCCAGCGCACAGGGAACTGAAGCTTTCTTT. Full variable domain (outside the CDR3, taken from reference TRBV25-1 and TRBJ1-1): EADIYQTPRYLVIGTGKKITLECSQTMGHDKMYWYQQDPGMELHLIHYSYGVNSTEKGDLSSESTVSRIRTEHFPLTLESARPSHTSQYLCASAQGTEAFFGQGTRLTVV.